This is a list of T cell receptor beta chains from one sample in a study of blood T cell repertoires in COVID-19. Only in-frame clones appear in the TCRdb table, and some are missing; sequencing was by immunoSEQ multiplex PCR. This table holds some 21,000 clones, about 78% found once. The specimen sequenced was peripheral blood. The receptors shown here come from a man aged 55 to 69 with active COVID-19. Both conserved end residues are part of each CDR3. A D gene is named only where the DNA matches it firmly. Size tells how often a clone was seen (once, few, many) or the class of an expanded clone, and some rows leave it out.

CDR3aa,CDR3nt,abundance,len,j_gene,d_gene,v_gene
CASSQDLGTDPIYGYTF,TGCGCCAGCAGCCAAGATTTGGGGACAGATCCCATCTATGGCTACACCTTC,-,17,TRBJ1-2,TRBD1,TRBV4-3
CASSVQGIQNTEAFF,TGTGCCAGTAGTGTACAGGGGATCCAGAACACTGAAGCTTTCTTT,-,15,TRBJ1-1,TRBD1,TRBV19
CASSISGASQETQYF,TGTGCCAGTAGTATCAGTGGGGCCAGCCAAGAGACCCAGTACTTC,-,15,TRBJ2-5,-,TRBV19
CATDTVGGKLFF,TGTGCCACCGACACAGTGGGGGGAAAACTGTTTTTT,-,12,TRBJ1-4,-,TRBV19
CSATGTGLDEQYF,TGCAGCGCAACCGGGACAGGGCTCGACGAGCAGTACTTC,few,13,TRBJ2-7,TRBD1,TRBV29-1
CASRSNRAGGNQPQHF,TGTGCCAGCAGATCTAACAGGGCTGGGGGCAATCAGCCCCAGCATTTT,-,16,TRBJ1-5,-,TRBV27
CASSEGVRNEQFF,TGTGCCAGCAGCGAAGGTGTCAGGAATGAGCAGTTCTTC,-,13,TRBJ2-1,-,TRBV9
CASSQGGTGAFYGYTF,TGCGCCAGCAGCCAAGGTGGGACAGGAGCCTTCTATGGCTACACCTTC,-,16,TRBJ1-2,TRBD1,TRBV4-3
CASSADNRGAEAFF,TGCGCCAGCAGCGCCGACAACAGGGGCGCTGAAGCTTTCTTT,-,14,TRBJ1-1,TRBD1,TRBV5-1
CAWRDRADSPLHF,TGTGCCTGGAGGGACAGGGCGGATTCACCCCTCCACTTT,-,13,TRBJ1-6,TRBD1,TRBV30
CASSLGRTSGYEQYF,TGTGCCAGCAGCTTAGGAAGGACTAGCGGCTACGAGCAGTACTTC,-,15,TRBJ2-7,TRBD2,TRBV11-3
CASSLDAGGYEQYF,TGTGCCAGCAGCTTGGATGCAGGGGGCTACGAGCAGTACTTC,-,14,TRBJ2-7,TRBD1,TRBV5-4
CASSEAQARF,TGTGCCAGCAGTGAGGCACAGGCAAGATTC,large,10,TRBJ1-2,-,TRBV2
CASSLSRTGQADNEQFF,TGTGCCAGCAGCTTGTCACGGACAGGCCAGGCGGACAATGAGCAGTTCTTC,many,17,TRBJ2-1,TRBD1,TRBV5-4
CATRDDGGSYEQYF,TGTGCCACCCGCGATGATGGCGGGTCCTACGAGCAGTACTTC,-,14,TRBJ2-7,-,TRBV27
CASSSGLAETDTQYF,TGTGCCAGCAGCTCGGGACTAGCGGAAACAGATACGCAGTATTTT,-,15,TRBJ2-3,TRBD2,TRBV7-9
CASRQPGTDSQEQYF,TGTGCCAGCAGACAGCCCGGGACAGACTCTCAAGAGCAGTACTTC,-,15,TRBJ2-7,TRBD1,TRBV6-5
CASSESSGNLRTEAFF,TGCGCCAGCAGTGAGTCGTCCGGGAACCTGAGAACTGAAGCTTTCTTT,-,16,TRBJ1-1,-,TRBV10-1
CASSVYGGDTDTQYF,TGTGCCAGCAGCGTATACGGGGGAGATACAGATACGCAGTATTTT,-,15,TRBJ2-3,-,TRBV9
CASSLVGGVHNEQFF,TGCGCCAGCAGCTTGGTCGGGGGAGTCCACAATGAGCAGTTCTTC,-,15,TRBJ2-1,-,TRBV5-1
CSASAYNEQFF,TGCAGTGCTAGTGCATACAATGAGCAGTTCTTC,-,11,TRBJ2-1,-,TRBV20-1
CAWDEEGFGNTIYF,TGTGCCTGGGACGAGGAGGGGTTTGGAAACACCATATATTTT,-,14,TRBJ1-3,-,TRBV30
CATRRGEQYF,TGTGCCACCCGGAGGGGCGAGCAGTACTTC,-,10,TRBJ2-7,-,TRBV6-5
CASSPPPAGDSPLHF,TGTGCCAGCAGTCCTCCGCCCGCGGGGGATTCACCCCTCCACTTT,-,15,TRBJ1-6,-,TRBV28
CASGGGRAVYGYTF,TGTGCCAGCGGGGGGGGCAGGGCGGTCTATGGCTACACCTTC,once,14,TRBJ1-2,-,TRBV6-5
CASSRGGWGGRQETQYF,TGTGCCAGCAGCCGGGGCGGCTGGGGAGGTAGACAAGAGACCCAGTACTTC,-,17,TRBJ2-5,-,TRBV7-6
CASSFGSGNTEAFF,TGTGCCAGCAGCTTCGGGTCGGGGAACACTGAAGCTTTCTTT,-,14,TRBJ1-1,-,TRBV7-2
CASSVGTGNYGYTF,TGTGCCAGCAGTGTTGGGACAGGAAACTATGGCTACACCTTC,-,14,TRBJ1-2,TRBD1,TRBV6-6
CASSIDSGAYEQYF,TGTGCCAGTAGTATAGATTCGGGAGCCTACGAGCAGTACTTC,-,14,TRBJ2-7,-,TRBV19
CASSRKGTGGPYEQYF,TGTGCCAGCAGCAGGAAAGGGACAGGGGGGCCCTACGAGCAGTACTTC,-,16,TRBJ2-7,TRBD1,TRBV5-8
CASSGYGTTLTDTQYF,TGCGCCAGCAGTGGCTACGGGACAACTCTCACAGATACGCAGTATTTT,-,16,TRBJ2-3,-,TRBV10-1
CASSFTVASNEQFF,TGTGCCAGCAGCTTCACGGTAGCGTCAAATGAGCAGTTCTTC,medium-sized,14,TRBJ2-1,-,TRBV27
CASSLVSRAGTRRGNEQFF,TGTGCCAGCAGCTTAGTGTCCCGGGCCGGGACTAGGAGGGGGAATGAGCAGTTCTTC,-,19,TRBJ2-1,TRBD2,TRBV11-3
CASSIVRGRPGELFF,TGTGCCAGTAGTATAGTCAGGGGGCGTCCCGGGGAGCTGTTTTTT,medium-sized,15,TRBJ2-2,TRBD1,TRBV19
CASSARDSSYEQYF,TGTGCCAGCAGTGCACGGGACAGCTCCTACGAGCAGTACTTC,-,14,TRBJ2-7,TRBD1,TRBV27
CASSHTTGGDTGELFF,TGTGCCAGCAGCCATACTACGGGAGGGGACACCGGGGAGCTGTTTTTT,-,16,TRBJ2-2,TRBD2,TRBV5-6
CASSEYLGRGVSSYEQYF,TGTGCCAGCAGTGAATATCTCGGAAGGGGCGTAAGCTCCTACGAGCAGTACTTC,-,18,TRBJ2-7,-,TRBV25-1
CAWSPPRDYQETQYF,TGTGCCTGGAGTCCCCCCCGGGACTACCAAGAGACCCAGTACTTC,-,15,TRBJ2-5,-,TRBV30
CAIPDTNYEQYF,TGTGCCATCCCGGACACAAACTACGAGCAGTACTTC,-,12,TRBJ2-7,-,TRBV2
CASTPTGLAGDEQYF,TGTGCCAGCACCCCGACCGGACTAGCGGGAGACGAGCAGTACTTC,-,15,TRBJ2-7,TRBD2,TRBV7-2
CASSKGGEAFF,TGTGCCAGCAGCAAAGGGGGCGAAGCTTTCTTT,-,11,TRBJ1-1,TRBD1,TRBV5-4
CACPREIRNTGELFF,TGTGCCTGCCCAAGGGAGATCCGAAACACCGGGGAGCTGTTTTTT,-,15,TRBJ2-2,-,TRBV30
CASSLQRERADTQYF,TGCGCCAGCAGCTTGCAGCGGGAGAGGGCAGATACGCAGTATTTT,-,15,TRBJ2-3,TRBD2,TRBV5-1
CASSILAGGPGAGELFF,TGTGCCAGTAGTATACTAGCGGGAGGGCCGGGCGCCGGGGAGCTGTTTTTT,-,17,TRBJ2-2,TRBD2,TRBV19
CASKTSGSVYNEQFF,TGTGCCAGTAAGACTAGCGGGTCCGTCTACAATGAGCAGTTCTTC,few,15,TRBJ2-1,TRBD2,TRBV19
CASRLGTTSYEQYF,TGTGCCAGCAGACTGGGGACTACCTCCTACGAGCAGTACTTC,few,14,TRBJ2-7,TRBD2,TRBV27
CASSESGSLYEQYF,TGCGCCAGCAGTGAGTCGGGCAGCCTCTACGAGCAGTACTTC,-,14,TRBJ2-7,-,TRBV10-1
CASSFMRAGGNYGYTF,TGTGCCAGCAGCTTTATGAGGGCAGGGGGTAACTATGGCTACACCTTC,-,16,TRBJ1-2,TRBD1,TRBV7-9
CASSLGGQLNYGYTF,TGTGCCAGCAGCTTAGGGGGACAGTTAAACTATGGCTACACCTTC,-,15,TRBJ1-2,TRBD1,TRBV7-2
CASSGSVGQSSGNTIYF,TGTGCCAGCAGTGGAAGTGTGGGCCAGAGCTCTGGAAACACCATATATTTT,-,17,TRBJ1-3,-,TRBV6-1
CATSRARLAGGFDEQFF,TGTGCCACCAGCAGGGCCCGTCTAGCGGGAGGGTTTGATGAGCAGTTCTTC,-,17,TRBJ2-1,TRBD2,TRBV15
CASSQAAGVYEQYF,TGTGCCAGCAGCCAAGCAGCGGGAGTCTACGAGCAGTACTTC,-,14,TRBJ2-7,TRBD2,TRBV3-1/TRBV3-2
CASSLETVETQYF,TGTGCCAGCAGCTTGGAGACAGTTGAGACCCAGTACTTC,-,13,TRBJ2-5,-,TRBV5-4
CASSLPTGGSDEQYF,TGTGCCAGCAGCTTACCAACAGGGGGCAGCGACGAGCAGTACTTC,-,15,TRBJ2-7,TRBD1,TRBV13
CASSPAGTSTDTQYF,TGTGCCAGCAGCCCAGCCGGGACTAGCACAGATACGCAGTATTTT,-,15,TRBJ2-3,-,TRBV9